This T cell receptor (beta chain) was identified during a study of control samples from healthy donors and cancer patients. Losses at the gene ends were 0 bases for V and 9 bases for J; bases not matched to a gene: 8. This CDR3 has 16 residues. CDR1 MNHNS and CDR2 SASEGT come from the germline V gene. Repertoires were generated with immunoSEQ multiplex PCR, while TCRdb's copy carries only in-frame clones and drops some. Here the sample spans about 94,000 clones, approximately 90% being singletons. The source of this sequence is a young woman in good health. V usage is TRBV6-1 and J usage is TRBJ2-1; TRBD2 matches at 10 bases. What was sequenced was blood. CDR3 sequence reads: CASSEARAGGPGEQFF. The CDR3 DNA reads as TGTGCCAGCAGTGAAGCGAGAGCGGGGGGGCCCGGTGAGCAGTTCTTC.